The 24 T cell receptor beta chains listed next were all sequenced from one sample in a study of T cell responses to AZD1222 COVID-19 vaccine. Sequenced by immunoSEQ multiplex PCR; TCRdb stores in-frame clones only, minus some. The repertoire holds 65,000 to 90,000 clones, with nearly 90% as singletons. Sequencing used peripheral blood, obtained 28 days after the second AZD1222 dose. The receptor set was obtained from an adult who received the AZD1222 COVID-19 vaccine.

This sequence joins TRBV3-1 (or the pseudogene TRBV3-2) and TRBJ1-1; no clear D. This CDR3 is built from 14 residues. Trimming removed 1 base from V and 10 bases from J, with 16 bases in between. CDR1 is LGHDT, CDR2 YNNKEL, per germline (reference sequence). CDR3 in amino acids: CASSQGGSGRGAFF. The CDR3 DNA reads as TGTGCCAGCAGCCAAGGGGGATCCGGCCGGGGAGCTTTCTTT.

Here the CDR3 DNA reads TGTGCCAGCAGCTTGGCGGGAGGGTCTGGCTACACCTTC. Protein product: CASSLAGGSGYTF. This chain links TRBV5-6 with TRBJ1-2; D gene ambiguous. CDR1 SGHDT and CDR2 YYEEEE come from the germline V gene. The germline V and J ends were trimmed by 0 bases and 7 bases, with 10 bases remaining between them. This CDR3 has 13 residues.

V usage is TRBV5-1 and J usage is TRBJ1-1; D uncertain. Trimming cost V 0 bases and J 6 bases, with 12 bases left between them. Germline CDR1 SGHRS, CDR2 YFSETQ. The CDR3 is 14 amino acids. Here the CDR3 DNA reads TGCGCCAGCAGCTTGGCCAACCCAAGGGCTGAAGCTTTCTTT. It translates to CASSLANPRAEAFF.

This sequence joins TRBV3-1 (or the pseudogene TRBV3-2) and TRBJ1-3; TRBD1 matches 10 bases. With 5 bases clipped from V and 4 bases from J, the junction kept 8 bases outside the gene matches. This CDR3 has 16 residues. CDR1 is LGHDT, CDR2 YNNKEL, per germline (reference sequence). The CDR3 nucleotides are TGTGCCAGCAGCAAGGACAGGGGGGCAGGAGGAAACACCATATATTTT. Translation: CASSKDRGAGGNTIYF.

The V and J genes are TRBV5-1 and TRBJ2-5, with D tentatively TRBD1 (6 bases). Germline V gene data show CDR1 as SGHRS and CDR2 as YFSETQ. The CDR3 is made up of 14 amino acids. V was clipped by 4 bases and J by 4 bases, with 14 bases between them. The CDR3 region has the DNA TGCGCCAGCAGCCAACCGCAGGGGACAGAGACCCAGTACTTC. This codes for CASSQPQGTETQYF.

This clone has only one observation. The chain links TRBV6-4 to TRBJ1-1; 8 bases match TRBD1. The CDR3 runs 14 residues. After removal of 4 bases from V and 6 bases from J, the junction contained 7 bases not matched to a gene. Germline V gives CDR1 MRHNA, CDR2 SNTAGT. The CDR3 coding sequence is TGTGCCAGCAGTGGGGGACAGGAAGGCGCTGAAGCTTTCTTT. Encoded protein: CASSGGQEGAEAFF.

This clone was recorded once. The chain uses TRBV4-1 and TRBJ2-7; D not resolved. V lost 0 bases and J 5 bases, leaving 14 bases between the germline ends. The CDR3 has 15 residues. CDR1 MGHRA and CDR2 YSYEKL come from the germline V gene. Written as DNA, the CDR3 is TGCGCCAGCAGCCAAGATCTGGGCAAATGGGACGAGCAGTACTTC. It yields the protein CASSQDLGKWDEQYF.

This clone was observed once. The chain carries TRBV7-9 and TRBJ2-3; D is uncertain. Per the germline V gene, CDR1 is SEHNR and CDR2 is FQNEAQ (reference sequence). V was trimmed by 5 bases and J by 4 bases, leaving 10 bases between them. This CDR3 has 13 amino acids. This chain's CDR3 is CASSPSSPDTQYF. The CDR3 DNA reads as TGTGCCAGCAGCCCCTCCTCGCCAGATACGCAGTATTTT. Using reference TRBV7-9 and TRBJ2-3 for the parts outside the CDR3, the full variable domain is DTGVSQNPRHKITKRGQNVTFRCDPISEHNRLYWYRQTLGQGPEFLTYFQNEAQLEKSRLLSDRFSAERPKGSFSTLEIQRTEQGDSAMYLCASSPSSPDTQYFGPGTRLTVL.

This sequence joins TRBV7-6 and TRBJ1-1; D possibly corresponds to TRBD1 (6 bases). Germline CDR1 and CDR2: SGHVS and FNYEAQ. The CDR3 runs to 13 residues. Trimming pared 4 bases from V and 2 bases from J, leaving 8 bases between. CDR3 amino acids: CASSSGQNTEAFF. CDR3 DNA sequence: TGTGCCAGCAGCTCGGGACAAAACACTGAAGCTTTCTTT.

V and J are TRBV3-1 (or the pseudogene TRBV3-2) and TRBJ1-6; D not resolved. V was clipped by 2 bases and J by 5 bases, with 10 bases between them. The germline V gene has CDR1 LGHDT and CDR2 YNNKEL (reference sequence). The CDR3 sequence is 15 residues long. The CDR3 DNA reads as TGTGCCAGCAGCCAAACACCTACCAATAATTCACCCCTCCACTTT. This sequence encodes CASSQTPTNNSPLHF.

The chain combines TRBV27 with TRBJ1-2; 10 bases match TRBD1. V was clipped by 5 bases and J by 7 bases; unmatched bases: 10. Germline-derived CDR1 and CDR2 are MNHEY and SMNVEV (reference sequence). The CDR3 has 15 residues. The CDR3 is CASSEWDRGSAGYTF. The CDR3 region has the DNA TGTGCCAGCAGTGAGTGGGACAGGGGCAGCGCTGGCTACACCTTC.

V gene TRBV7-2 combines with J gene TRBJ1-5, with a possible D match to TRBD1 (6 bases). V was trimmed by 1 base and J by 5 bases, leaving 15 bases between them. The germline V gene has CDR1 SGHTA and CDR2 FQGNSA. This CDR3 comprises 16 residues. CDR3 region: CASSLEPQAGDQPQHF. DNA of the CDR3: TGTGCCAGCAGCTTAGAACCCCAGGCAGGGGATCAGCCCCAGCATTTT. Drawing the rest from reference TRBV7-2 and TRBJ1-5, the complete variable domain is GAGVSQSPSNKVTEKGKDVELRCDPISGHTALYWYRQSLGQGLEFLIYFQGNSAPDKSGLPSDRFSAERTGGSVSTLTIQRTQQEDSAVYLCASSLEPQAGDQPQHFGDGTRLSIL.

The chain employs TRBV6-5 and TRBJ1-2; 9 bases fit TRBD1. The germline CDR1 and CDR2 sequences are MNHEY and SVGAGI. V shed 6 bases and J 8 bases; nucleotides not matched to a gene: 7. The CDR3 sequence is 13 residues long. The CDR3 is CASRRTGEVGYTF. The DNA for the CDR3 is TGTGCCAGCAGACGGACAGGGGAAGTCGGCTACACCTTC.

This chain joins TRBV19 and TRBJ2-7; 10 bases map to TRBD2. The ends lost 1 base at V and 6 bases at J; junction bases unmatched: 6. The CDR3 consists of 15 residues. Germline values: CDR1 LNHDA, CDR2 SQIVND (reference sequence). CDR3 in DNA: TGTGCCAGTAGTATAGGACCTAGCGGGAGATCCGAGCAGTACTTC. It translates to CASSIGPSGRSEQYF.

The chain uses TRBV27 and TRBJ2-7; TRBD1 matches at 10 bases. The germline CDR1 and CDR2 sequences are MNHEY and SMNVEV (reference sequence). The CDR3 is 15 amino acids. V lost 5 bases, J lost 1 base, and 5 bases stayed unmatched. The CDR3: CASSGRDRGSYEQYF. The CDR3 nucleotides are TGTGCCAGCAGTGGGCGGGACAGGGGATCCTACGAGCAGTACTTC.

J is TRBJ2-1 and V is TRBV9; tentative D call: TRBD2 (6 bases). This CDR3 is built from 15 residues. Germline V gene data show CDR1 as SGDLS and CDR2 as YYNGEE. V dropped 1 base and J dropped 3 bases, with 11 bases sitting between them. The CDR3 loop is CASSVSSGFYNEQFF. The DNA of the CDR3 is TGTGCCAGCAGCGTAAGTAGCGGATTCTACAATGAGCAGTTCTTC. Supplemented by reference TRBV9 and TRBJ2-1, the full variable domain reads DSGVTQTPKHLITATGQRVTLRCSPRSGDLSVYWYQQSLDQGLQFLIQYYNGEERAKGNILERFSAQQFPDLHSELNLSSLELGDSALYFCASSVSSGFYNEQFFGPGTRLTVL.

CDR3 region: CASSLAGEGTEAFF. The DNA of the CDR3 is TGCGCCAGCAGCTTGGCGGGGGAGGGCACTGAAGCTTTCTTT. This chain joins TRBV5-1 and TRBJ1-1; the D gene is possibly TRBD1 (5 bases). V lost 0 bases, J lost 4 bases, and 10 bases lay in between. This CDR3 is built from 14 residues. From germline, CDR1 is SGHRS and CDR2 YFSETQ. The whole variable domain, remainder taken from reference TRBV5-1 and TRBJ1-1, is KAGVTQTPRYLIKTRGQQVTLSCSPISGHRSVSWYQQTPGQGLQFLFEYFSETQRNKGNFPGRFSGRQFSNSRSEMNVSTLELGDSALYLCASSLAGEGTEAFFGQGTRLTVV.

This chain uses TRBV6-2 or TRBV6-3 with TRBJ1-1, with D tentatively TRBD1 (5 bases). CDR3 length: 16 amino acids. The V end lost 4 bases, the J end lost 0 bases, and 15 bases lay between the germline ends. The V gene's germline CDR1 is MNHEY and CDR2 SVGEGT. This CDR3 is CASSFTGAKMNTEAFF. The CDR3 DNA is TGTGCCAGCAGTTTCACCGGGGCTAAGATGAACACTGAAGCTTTCTTT.

J is TRBJ1-1 and V is TRBV12-3 or TRBV12-4; no clear D gene. The CDR3 has 12 amino acids. Trimming cost V 10 bases and J 4 bases, with 13 bases left between them. CDR3 in DNA: TGTGCCACCAAAAGAAGCGGCACTGAAGCTTTCTTT. It encodes CATKRSGTEAFF.

The chain combines TRBV21-1 with TRBJ2-7; TRBD2, the table's D call, was not compared with the DNA. TRBV21-1 is a pseudogene segment. This CDR3 comprises 18 residues. The CDR3 DNA is TGTGCCAGCAGCAAAGGGGGCCGACTAGCACAAGCCCCCTACGAGCAGTACTTC. Residues: CASSKGGRLAQAPYEQYF.

This chain joins TRBV10-3 and TRBJ1-2; D remains unclear. Germline V lookup: CDR1 ENHRY, CDR2 SYGVKD. The ends were cut back, 4 bases at V and 3 bases at J, with 9 bases in the middle. The CDR3 runs 13 residues. This CDR3 is CAISAEGDYGYTF. CDR3 coding DNA: TGTGCCATCAGTGCGGAGGGTGACTATGGCTACACCTTC.

The chain has TRBV6-1 and TRBJ1-2, with unresolved D. Between the trimmed V and J ends, which lost 6 bases and 8 bases, there was a span of 10 bases. This CDR3 is 11 amino acids long. From germline, CDR1 is MNHNS and CDR2 SASEGT. The CDR3 DNA sequence: TGTGCCAGCAGCTGGGAAAGGGGCTACACCTTC. The encoded protein is CASSWERGYTF.

This clone has just a few counts. The V call is TRBV12-3 or TRBV12-4, the J call TRBJ1-5; no reliable D call. Deletions cut 3 bases from V and 0 bases from J, with 3 bases between. This CDR3 region has 13 residues. The CDR3 DNA reads as TGTGCCAGCAGTTTCCTTAGCAATCAGCCCCAGCATTTT. Residues: CASSFLSNQPQHF.

Comment on this clone: The junction shows a germline mismatch at one end, possibly a read error. The chain carries TRBV19 and TRBJ1-1; D ambiguous. Germline V gene sequence: CDR1 LNHDA, CDR2 SQIVND (reference sequence). The CDR3 is 12 residues long. The CDR3 DNA sequence: TGTGCCAGTAGTATAGCGAACACTCAAGCTTTCTTT. Encoded protein: CASSIANTQAFF. Combining the CDR3 with reference TRBV19 and TRBJ1-1 gives the whole variable domain DGGITQSPKYLFRKEGQNVTLSCEQNLNHDAMYWYRQDPGQGLRLIYYSQIVNDFQKGDIAEGYSVSREKKESFPLTVTSAQKNPTAFYLCASSIANTQAFFGQGTRLTVV.